This T cell receptor beta chain derives from a study of T cell changes during pregnancy in multiple sclerosis. The count of this clone is one. The method was immunoSEQ multiplex PCR; TCRdb's version includes in-frame clones alone and lacks a portion of them. Of about 24,000 clones in the sample, around four fifths were seen once. The CDR3 loop spans 14 amino acids. J was trimmed by 3 bases and V by 1 base; bases with no gene match: 3. CDR1 GTSNPN and CDR2 SVGIG come from the germline V gene (reference sequence). The chain links TRBV30 to TRBJ1-2, with 9 positions matching TRBD1. The origin of this receptor is a female donor in good health, enrolled as a control in a pregnancy study. The source material was CD8+ T cells from peripheral blood mononuclear cells, sampled in the first trimester of pregnancy. The CDR3 protein is CAWSGGQGDYGYTF. DNA for the CDR3: TGTGCCTGGAGTGGGGGACAGGGCGACTATGGCTACACCTTC.